This T cell receptor (beta chain) was obtained from a study of T cell responses to AZD1222 COVID-19 vaccine. The V gene's germline CDR1 is MGHDK and CDR2 SYGVNS. The CDR3 spans 13 residues. V lost 7 bases, J lost 6 bases, and 15 bases lay in between. TCRdb's copy holds only in-frame clones and misses some; the assay was immunoSEQ multiplex PCR. Of hundreds of thousands of clones in the sample, 94% were seen once. Here the sequenced sample was peripheral blood, taken 28 days after the second AZD1222 dose. V usage is TRBV25-1 and J usage is TRBJ1-2; no definite D call. The sequence derives from an adult who received the AZD1222 COVID-19 vaccine. The DNA of the CDR3 is TGTGCCAGCACCGACCCGGGGTTGCATGGCTACACCTTC. Amino acid sequence: CASTDPGLHGYTF.